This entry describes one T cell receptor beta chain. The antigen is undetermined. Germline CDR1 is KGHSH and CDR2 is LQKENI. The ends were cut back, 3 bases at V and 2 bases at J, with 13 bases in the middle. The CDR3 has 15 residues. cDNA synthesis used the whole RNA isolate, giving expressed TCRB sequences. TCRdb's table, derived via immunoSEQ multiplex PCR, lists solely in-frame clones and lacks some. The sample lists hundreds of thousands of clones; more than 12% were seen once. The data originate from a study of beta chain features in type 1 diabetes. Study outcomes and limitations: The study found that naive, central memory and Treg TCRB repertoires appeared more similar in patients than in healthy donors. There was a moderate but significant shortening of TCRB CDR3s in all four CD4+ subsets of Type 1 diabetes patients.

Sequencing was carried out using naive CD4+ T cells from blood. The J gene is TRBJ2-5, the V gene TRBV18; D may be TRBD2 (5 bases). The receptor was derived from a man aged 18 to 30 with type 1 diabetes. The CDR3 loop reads CASSPREGQQETQYF. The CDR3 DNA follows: TGTGCCAGCTCACCCCGGGAAGGGCAACAAGAGACCCAGTACTTC.